What follows is one T cell receptor beta chain and its context. The junction had 10 bases not matched to a gene; V was cut back by 3 bases and J by 6 bases. Germline V CDR1 and CDR2: KGHSH, LQKENI. This CDR3 is 15 amino acids long. This entry belongs to a study of blood T cell repertoires in COVID-19. Produced via immunoSEQ multiplex PCR; TCRdb's table is partial and in-frame only. The sample lists around 300,000 clones; under 90% were seen once. The study recruited people aged roughly 18 to 100 years across around 23 US areas. Sequencing was carried out using PBMCs or T cells enriched from blood (not recorded which). The chain has TRBV18 and TRBJ1-2; TRBD1 matches 7 bases. The sequence derives from a woman in her fifties or sixties who had recovered from COVID-19. CDR3 protein: CASSPSTGRRDGYTF. The CDR3 coding sequence is TGTGCCAGCTCACCTTCGACAGGGAGAAGAGATGGCTACACCTTC.